The 27 T cell receptor beta chains below were found in one sample sequenced in a study of identical twins (dated by TCRdb to 2016 to 2017). The library was made by 5' RACE. Sequencing was performed on an Illumina HiSeq 2000. Using fastp trimming at Q25 and MiXCR clonotype assembly, TCRdb reanalyzed the public sequencing data and kept in-frame beta chains. Under each unique CDR3 protein, matching rows form one entry showing the most common genes and DNA. Recorded for this sample are hundreds of thousands of distinct CDR3 sequences; 8% to 9% of them occurred a single time. The ten largest clones represent 0.75% to 1% of the sample. The data were also submitted as part of a second study, on yellow fever vaccine responses in identical twins.

Specimen: PBMCs. Receptors were obtained from a woman between 18 and 30 years old in good health.

The chain combines TRBV29-1 with TRBJ2-1, with 8 bases identical to TRBD2. With V trimmed by 0 bases and J by 4 bases, 8 bases remained unmatched. Germline V gene data show CDR1 as SQVTM and CDR2 as ANQGSEA. The CDR3 covers 16 residues. The CDR3 bases are TGCAGCGTTGAAGATGCCTACGGGGGGGTTTACAATGAGCAGTTCTTC. This translates into CSVEDAYGGVYNEQFF.

V gene TRBV7-3 combines with J gene TRBJ2-7; 10 bases map to TRBD1. V trimming: 2 bases; J trimming: 2 bases; junction bases outside the gene matches: 3. The CDR3 consists of 15 residues. Germline values: CDR1 SGHTA, CDR2 FQGTGA. CDR3 in amino acids: CASSLWGTGAYEQYF. For the CDR3, the DNA is TGTGCCAGCAGCTTATGGGGGACAGGGGCCTACGAGCAGTACTTC.

The chain couples TRBV25-1 to TRBJ1-2, with 9 bases aligning to TRBD1. CDR3 length equals 17 residues. The ends lost 6 bases at V and 2 bases at J; junction bases unmatched: 13. Germline V gene sequence: CDR1 MGHDK, CDR2 SYGVNS. CDR3 coding DNA: TGTGCCAGCAGCCCTCATGGAATCGGGACAGGGAACTATGGCTACACCTTC. Translating gives CASSPHGIGTGNYGYTF.

This clonotype was counted only a few times. V is TRBV6-6 and J is TRBJ2-7; tentatively, D is TRBD1 (6 bases). This CDR3 region has 13 residues. The V and J ends lost 6 bases and 0 bases respectively, with 9 bases between them. Looked up from germline, CDR1 is MNHNY and CDR2 is SVGAGI (reference sequence). CDR3 sequence (DNA): TGTGCCAGCAGCGGGGACACCTCCTACGAGCAGTACTTC. It translates to CASSGDTSYEQYF.

In this sample, this clonotype turned up many times. V is TRBV12-3 or TRBV12-4 and J is TRBJ1-1; unclear D gene. The CDR3 consists of 12 residues. The V end was cut by 3 bases, the J end by 6 bases, with 8 bases between. The CDR3 loop is CASSFLSAEAFF. The CDR3 DNA reads as TGTGCCAGCAGTTTTCTCTCTGCTGAAGCTTTCTTT.

This clonotype was observed many times. J is TRBJ1-1 and V is TRBV15; D remains ambiguous. V was pared by 3 bases and J by 0 bases, with 5 bases between. The CDR3 consists of 13 residues. Germline V gives CDR1 LNHNV, CDR2 YYDKDF (reference sequence). This chain's CDR3 is CATSRGVNTEAFF. CDR3 nucleotides: TGTGCCACCAGCAGGGGAGTGAACACTGAAGCTTTCTTT.

The chain recombines TRBV29-1 with TRBJ2-3; D gene uncertain. V gave up 8 bases and J gave up 2 bases, with 11 bases separating them. Germline values: CDR1 SQVTM, CDR2 ANQGSEA. This CDR3 comprises 12 residues. CDR3 amino acids: CSTADYTDTQYF. Here the CDR3 DNA reads TGCAGCACGGCGGATTACACAGATACGCAGTATTTT.

This clonotype was picked up a small number of times. Relative to the germline gene, one junction end is altered; a read error may explain this. V is TRBV7-2 and J is TRBJ2-7; the D is unclear. The CDR3 loop spans 13 amino acids. Germline V CDR1 and CDR2: SGHTA, FQGNSA. CDR3 coding DNA: TGTGCCAGCAGCTTAGATCAGCTACCCCAAGTGGACTTC. This codes for CASSLDQLPQVDF.

V is TRBV10-3 and J is TRBJ1-2; D perhaps matches TRBD1 (5 bases). V dropped 4 bases and J dropped 4 bases, with 7 bases sitting between them. CDR1 and CDR2 (germline): ENHRY, SYGVKD. This CDR3 has 12 residues. The CDR3 nucleotides are TGTGCCATCAGTGTCGGGGGCTATGGCTACACCTTC. It is translated as CAISVGGYGYTF.

This clonotype has more than one count but fewer than ten. The rearrangement joins TRBV4-3 to TRBJ2-3, with D hard to call. CDR1 is LGHNA and CDR2 is YSLEER in the germline V gene. V dropped 4 bases and J dropped 0 bases, with 5 bases sitting between them. The CDR3 is 13 residues long. This CDR3 reads CASSPESTDTQYF. The CDR3 DNA follows: TGCGCCAGCAGCCCAGAGAGCACAGATACGCAGTATTTT.

The rearrangement uses TRBV7-2 and TRBJ2-7, with D maybe TRBD1 (5 bases). The V end was cut by 5 bases, the J end by 6 bases, with 11 bases between. The CDR3 has 12 residues. CDR1 and CDR2 from the germline V gene are SGHTA and FQGNSA. The CDR3 is CASSLGAIEQYF. Written as DNA, the CDR3 is TGTGCCAGCAGCCTAGGGGCCATCGAGCAGTACTTC.

With respect to this clonotype: One junction end does not reproduce the germline sequence, and a read error may be involved. V and J are TRBV6-5 and TRBJ2-3; 8 nucleotides match TRBD2. Per the germline V gene, CDR1 is MNHEY and CDR2 is SVGAGI. This CDR3 is built from 16 residues. CDR3 sequence reads: CASSYSGGRSTDTHYF. CDR3 sequence (DNA): TGTGCCAGCAGTTACTCGGGCGGGAGGAGCACAGATACGCACTATTTT.

This clonotype showed up just a few times. The V and J genes are TRBV29-1 and TRBJ2-2; 7 bases agree with TRBD1. Germline-derived CDR1 and CDR2 are SQVTM and ANQGSEA. The trim removed 6 bases at V and 2 bases at J, leaving 6 bases unmatched. The CDR3 is 14 residues long. In DNA form, the CDR3 reads TGCAGCGTGAGGACAGGAGGAAACACCGGGGAGCTGTTTTTT. Encoded protein: CSVRTGGNTGELFF.

This clonotype was observed a few times. The gene calls are TRBV24-1 and TRBJ2-3, with D possibly matching TRBD2 (6 bases). The CDR3 runs 16 residues. CDR1 is KGHDR and CDR2 is SFDVKD in the germline V gene. V lost 0 bases to trimming and J lost 6 bases, with 15 bases between them. Here the CDR3 reads CATSDLVWGREDTQYF. The CDR3, as DNA: TGTGCCACCAGTGATTTGGTGTGGGGCCGGGAGGATACGCAGTATTTT.

This clonotype was seen at least ten times. A junction end diverges from the germline sequence, so it may reflect a read error. This sequence joins TRBV5-1 and TRBJ2-5; no reliable D call. Germline assignment: CDR1 SGHRS and CDR2 YFSETQ. CDR3 length: 12 amino acids. CDR3 in amino acids: CASSSSQETQYF. The CDR3, as DNA: TGTGCCAGCAGCTCCTCACAAGAGACCCAGTACTTC.

The J gene is TRBJ2-3, the V gene TRBV4-1, with 9 bases fitting TRBD2. The trim removed 3 bases at V and 4 bases at J, leaving 11 bases unmatched. Looked up from germline, CDR1 is MGHRA and CDR2 is YSYEKL. The CDR3 totals 17 residues. The CDR3 bases are TGCGCCAGCAGCCACACCCTTGGGGCTAGCGGGGCAGATACGCAGTATTTT. Translated, it gives CASSHTLGASGADTQYF.

With respect to this clonotype: A read error may account for a junction end that differs from germline. V gene TRBV4-2 combines with J gene TRBJ1-1; possibly TRBD1 for D (6 bases). Germline CDR1 reads LGHNA; CDR2 reads YNFKEQ. CDR3 length equals 14 residues. In DNA, the CDR3 is TGTGCCAGGAGCCCTGGGGCGTCAGGGGTTGAAGCTTTCTTT. It yields the protein CARSPGASGVEAFF.

V is TRBV6-4 and J is TRBJ2-2; no clear D. CDR3 size: 17 residues. Germline CDR1 reads MRHNA; CDR2 reads SNTAGT. Trimming took off 0 bases at V and 7 bases at J, with 18 bases between the two ends. CDR3 in amino acids: CASSDSSSLGSSGELFF. The CDR3 DNA follows: TGTGCCAGCAGTGACTCATCGAGCCTCGGTAGTAGCGGGGAGCTGTTTTTT.

This sequence joins TRBV20-1 and TRBJ2-5, with 7 positions matching TRBD1. The ends lost 5 bases at V and 3 bases at J; junction bases unmatched: 6. This CDR3 is built from 13 residues. CDR1 is DFQATT and CDR2 is SNEGSKA in the germline V gene (reference sequence). CDR3 coding DNA: TGCAGTGCTCCCCAGGACAGGAAAGAGACCCAGTACTTC. This sequence encodes CSAPQDRKETQYF.

The genes are TRBV30 and TRBJ2-2, with D uncertain. CDR3 length: 11 residues. The V gene's germline CDR1 is GTSNPN and CDR2 SVGIG (reference sequence). V was shortened by 3 bases and J by 4 bases, with 3 bases between the two germline ends. CDR3 DNA sequence: TGTGCCTGGAGAATCACCGGGGAGCTGTTTTTT. It specifies CAWRITGELFF.

V gene TRBV15 combines with J gene TRBJ2-6; 7 bases map to TRBD1. The CDR3 sequence is 16 residues long. Losses at the gene ends were 2 bases for V and 2 bases for J; bases not matched to a gene: 3. Germline lookup yields CDR1 LNHNV and CDR2 YYDKDF (reference sequence). The CDR3 here is CATSRSQGAGANVLTF. In nucleotides, the CDR3 is TGTGCCACCAGCAGATCCCAGGGGGCTGGGGCCAACGTCCTGACTTTC.

This clonotype occurred many times. The rearrangement joins TRBV6-5 to TRBJ2-7; possible D gene TRBD1, 7 bases. V lost 4 bases and J 6 bases, leaving 13 bases between the germline ends. Germline V gene lookup returns CDR1 MNHEY and CDR2 SVGAGI. This CDR3 is built from 13 residues. Here the CDR3 reads CASSSTGEVEQYF. CDR3 bases: TGTGCCAGCAGTTCAACAGGGGAGGTCGAGCAGTACTTC.

This chain connects TRBV10-3 to TRBJ2-7, with a tentative D call TRBD1 (5 bases). The CDR3 is made up of 16 amino acids. V dropped 3 bases and J dropped 1 base, with 16 bases sitting between them. Germline-derived CDR1 and CDR2 are ENHRY and SYGVKD. The CDR3 loop reads CAISEGAGGSSYEQYF. The CDR3 DNA reads as TGTGCCATCAGTGAAGGGGCCGGTGGGTCATCCTACGAGCAGTACTTC.

There are many counts of this clonotype. The chain recombines TRBV10-3 with TRBJ2-5, with TRBD2 as a possible D gene (6 bases). Germline V gene sequence: CDR1 ENHRY, CDR2 SYGVKD. The CDR3 consists of 13 residues. V lost 5 bases, J lost 2 bases, and 9 bases lay in between. The CDR3 protein is CAISPAGQETQYF. The DNA of the CDR3 is TGTGCCATCAGTCCCGCGGGGCAAGAGACCCAGTACTTC.

The V gene is TRBV10-3, the J gene TRBJ2-4, with D unresolved. The CDR3 is 15 residues long. V lost 0 bases and J lost 2, with 8 bases in between. Germline CDR1 and CDR2: ENHRY and SYGVKD. The CDR3 nucleotides are TGTGCCATCAGTGAGTCGGGGTTAACCAAAAACATTCAGTACTTC. Translation: CAISESGLTKNIQYF.

The chain recombines TRBV20-1 with TRBJ2-5; 9 bases map to TRBD2. The CDR3 length is 12 residues. In germline, CDR1 is DFQATT, CDR2 SNEGSKA (reference sequence). Losses at the gene ends were 5 bases for V and 4 bases for J; bases not matched to a gene: 2. CDR3 region: CSALTSGETQYF. The CDR3 DNA reads TGCAGTGCTTTGACTAGCGGAGAGACCCAGTACTTC.

This clonotype was picked up many times. V usage is TRBV4-1 and J usage is TRBJ1-1; tentatively, D is TRBD1 (6 bases). V gave up 1 base and J gave up 8 bases, with 14 bases separating them. This CDR3 has 14 residues. Per the germline V gene, CDR1 is MGHRA and CDR2 is YSYEKL. This CDR3 reads CASSQGERTAEAFF. The CDR3 nucleotides are TGCGCCAGCAGCCAAGGGGAGAGGACAGCCGAAGCTTTCTTT.